This TCR beta chain was captured in a study of blood T cell repertoires in COVID-19. CDR3 size: 14 residues. The germline V and J ends were trimmed by 0 bases and 3 bases, with 9 bases remaining between them. Germline V gives CDR1 LGHNA, CDR2 YSLEER. Self-reported history from a screening survey and questionnaire set each donor's cohort. Measured with immunoSEQ multiplex PCR; TCRdb has only the in-frame clones, and not every one. The table has about 150,000 clones, around four fifths seen once. Sequences were obtained from PBMCs or T cells enriched from blood (not recorded which). This rearrangement joins TRBV4-3 to TRBJ2-7, with D unclear. The clonotype was recovered from a woman aged 50 to 60 who had recovered from COVID-19. Written as DNA, the CDR3 is TGCGCCAGCAGCCAAGATTTTCCAGGCTACGAGCAGTACTTC. Its translation is CASSQDFPGYEQYF.